This T cell receptor beta chain was found in a study of T cell responses to AZD1222 COVID-19 vaccine. As concerns this clone: Its antigen is unknown.

This CDR3 has 12 residues. Per the germline V gene, CDR1 is MGHRA and CDR2 is YSYEKL. Trimming shortened V by 0 bases and J by 14 bases, and 11 bases separated the two germline ends. General observations from the study: Spike was spanned by vaccine-associated CD4 TCRs, which were dominant at 160-218 and 743-854. With two AZD1222 doses given, Spike-specific TCR breadth and depth both rose.

Sequencing was performed with immunoSEQ multiplex PCR; in TCRdb, only in-frame clones are kept and a portion is missing. The table includes 130,000 or so clones, 90% detected once. This clonotype originated in an adult in good health. The sample was peripheral blood, taken on day 0 of AZD1222 vaccination. The chain carries TRBV4-1 and TRBJ2-1; D is possibly TRBD2 (5 bases). In DNA form, the CDR3 reads TGCGCCAGCAGCCAAGACAGAGGGATGGAGTTCTTC. It specifies CASSQDRGMEFF.